Reported below is one T cell receptor (beta chain). Its antigen is still unknown. The V segment lost 3 bases and the J segment 4 bases; nucleotides outside the gene matches: 9. The germline V gene has CDR1 SGDLS and CDR2 YYNGEE. The CDR3 extends over 15 amino acids. The sample belongs to a study of CD8 T cells in ankylosing spondylitis. Whole-study findings and limits: What appeared characteristic of ankylosing spondylitis blood was a TCR beta motif of several highly homologous variants.

Quantitative 5'-RACE was performed with molecular barcodes, and it yielded the TCR beta libraries. TCRdb itself ran the 5' RACE reads through MiXCR, one entry per CDR3 protein. Of approximately 220,000 distinct CDR3 sequences in the sample, roughly 24% were seen once. This sequence was found in a male donor with ankylosing spondylitis or in good health (not recorded which). Specimen: blood, either unsorted or a sorted T cell fraction (not recorded which). The chain is built from TRBV9 and TRBJ2-5, with 7 bases aligning to TRBD1. The CDR3 region is CASSARDSRGETQYF. The CDR3 nucleotides read TGTGCCAGCAGCGCACGGGACAGCCGGGGAGAGACCCAGTACTTC.